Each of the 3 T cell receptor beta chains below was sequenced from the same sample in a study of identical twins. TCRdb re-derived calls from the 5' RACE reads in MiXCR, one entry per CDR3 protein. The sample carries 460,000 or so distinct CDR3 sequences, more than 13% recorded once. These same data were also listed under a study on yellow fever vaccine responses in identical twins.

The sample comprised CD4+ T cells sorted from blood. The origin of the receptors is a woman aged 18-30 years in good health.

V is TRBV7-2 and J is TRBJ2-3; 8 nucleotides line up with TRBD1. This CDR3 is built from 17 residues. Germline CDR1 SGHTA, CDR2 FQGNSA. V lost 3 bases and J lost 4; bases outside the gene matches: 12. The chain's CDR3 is CASSFLSGGAWSDTQYF. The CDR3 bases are TGTGCCAGCAGCTTTCTATCAGGGGGCGCGTGGTCAGATACGCAGTATTTT.

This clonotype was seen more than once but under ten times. In DNA, the CDR3 is TGTGCCAGCAGGGACAGCGGGGGCAGGGGGAACAATGAGCAGTTCTTC. This sequence encodes CASRDSGGRGNNEQFF. This chain links TRBV6-1 with TRBJ2-1, with D maybe TRBD2 (8 bases). The V and J ends lost 6 bases and 5 bases respectively, with 20 bases between them. CDR1 and CDR2 from the germline V gene are MNHNS and SASEGT. This CDR3 contains 16 residues.

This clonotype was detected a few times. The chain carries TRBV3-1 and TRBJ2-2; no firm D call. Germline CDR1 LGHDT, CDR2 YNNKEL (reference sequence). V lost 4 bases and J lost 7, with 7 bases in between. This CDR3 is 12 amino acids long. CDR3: CASSPADGELFF. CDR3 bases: TGTGCCAGCAGCCCCGCAGACGGGGAGCTGTTTTTT.